Below are 23 T cell receptor beta chains sequenced from a single sample in a study of T cell repertoires in cytomegalovirus infection (dated by TCRdb to the late 2010s). Instrument on record: Illumina HiSeq 1500. TCRdb cleaned the public reads at Q25 with fastp, built clones with MiXCR and kept in-frame beta chains. Every entry covers one CDR3 protein and lists the most common genes and DNA from its rows. The sample contains hundreds of thousands of distinct CDR3 sequences, around 10% of them found a single time. The biggest ten clones account for approximately 2.3% of the sample. The specimen was PBMCs. Receptors originate from a human donor in good health (CMV status not recorded). Some clones in this sample may be carry-over from other donors' samples.

This clonotype was seen many times. The chain has TRBV20-1 and TRBJ2-1, with 7 bases that match TRBD1. The length of the CDR3 is 13 residues. The germline V gene has CDR1 DFQATT and CDR2 SNEGSKA (reference sequence). With V trimmed by 3 bases and J by 10 bases, 9 bases remained unmatched. CDR3 sequence (DNA): TGCAGTGCTAGCCAGGGACAGCCTACGGAGCAGTTCTTC. This gives the protein CSASQGQPTEQFF.

The chain couples TRBV10-3 to TRBJ1-1; 8 bases are shared with TRBD1. The CDR3 length is 12 residues. Per the germline V gene, CDR1 is ENHRY and CDR2 is SYGVKD. The junction had 8 bases not matched to a gene; V was cut back by 7 bases and J by 10 bases. The CDR3 here is CAIKDRGLGAFF. The CDR3 nucleotides are TGTGCCATCAAAGACAGGGGCCTCGGAGCTTTCTTT.

This clonotype was counted ten times or more. CDR3 sequence (DNA): TGTGCCAGCAGCTGGGACAGTCCTGGGAAGGGCTACACCTTC. This translates into CASSWDSPGKGYTF. This chain joins TRBV7-2 and TRBJ1-2, with 7 bases lining up with TRBD1. After removal of 4 bases from V and 8 bases from J, the junction contained 10 bases not matched to a gene. Germline V gene sequence: CDR1 SGHTA, CDR2 FQGNSA. The CDR3 length is 14 residues.

In this sample, this clonotype turned up many times. The chain is built from TRBV2 and TRBJ1-5, with TRBD1 identical over 8 bases. This CDR3 region has 16 residues. From germline, CDR1 is SNHLY and CDR2 FYNNEI. The J segment lost 4 bases and the V segment lost 3 bases, leaving 8 bases of the junction unmatched. CDR3 sequence: CASSDTGGQPNQPQHF. CDR3 coding DNA: TGTGCCAGCAGTGATACAGGGGGACAGCCGAATCAGCCCCAGCATTTT.

This clonotype was observed a few times. As DNA, the CDR3 is TGCAGCGTTGTGCTGACTAGCGGGGGGACCTACAATGAGCAGTTCTTC. This sequence encodes CSVVLTSGGTYNEQFF. This chain joins TRBV29-1 and TRBJ2-1; TRBD2 matches at 13 bases. V gave up 4 bases and J gave up 2 bases; unmatched junction bases: 5. The CDR3 loop spans 16 amino acids. In germline, CDR1 is SQVTM, CDR2 ANQGSEA.

The rearrangement links TRBV12-3 or TRBV12-4 to TRBJ2-5; D remains unclear. The CDR3 runs to 12 residues. Trimming left V 10 bases short and J 2 bases short, with 11 bases between. This CDR3 reads CATGSFQETQYF. CDR3 in DNA: TGTGCCACCGGTAGTTTTCAAGAGACCCAGTACTTC.

This clonotype appeared a single time. A read error may explain this, as a much larger clone is one base away. The gene calls are TRBV5-5 and TRBJ2-3; D assignment may be TRBD1 or TRBD2 (5 bases each). The CDR3 extends over 16 amino acids. Germline V gene sequence: CDR1 SGHKS, CDR2 YYEKEE (reference sequence). The CDR3 reads CGSSFVDPGRADTQYF. CDR3 DNA sequence: TGTGGCAGCAGCTTCGTGGACCCAGGGCGGGCAGATACGCAGTATTTT.

The chain couples TRBV29-1 to TRBJ2-7; 8 positions agree with TRBD1. The V gene's germline CDR1 is SQVTM and CDR2 ANQGSEA. This CDR3 comprises 13 residues. Trimming removed 6 bases from V and 6 bases from J; junction bases left unmatched: 10. As DNA, the CDR3 is TGCAGCGTCGGAATGCCAGGGGGCCCCGAGCAGTACGTC. Its translation: CSVGMPGGPEQYV.

This clonotype was counted a few times. The V gene is TRBV11-3, the J gene TRBJ2-4; TRBD2 might be the D (6 bases). The CDR3 runs to 13 residues. Germline V lookup: CDR1 SGHNT, CDR2 YENEEA. Trimming took off 1 base at V and 9 bases at J, with 10 bases between the two ends. CDR3 nucleotides: TGTGCCAGCAGCTTAGTGATGGGGGGCATTCAGTACTTC. This gives the protein CASSLVMGGIQYF. Full variable domain (remainder filled in from reference TRBV11-3 and TRBJ2-4): EAGVVQSPRYKIIEKKQPVAFWCNPISGHNTLYWYLQNLGQGPELLIRYENEEAVDDSQLPKDRFSAERLKGVDSTLKIQPAELGDSAVYLCASSLVMGGIQYFGAGTRLSVL.

In the case of this clonotype: Just one base apart from a much larger clone, this may be a read error. This chain connects TRBV2 to TRBJ2-1; 9 nucleotides agree with TRBD2. The CDR3 is made up of 13 amino acids. Germline V gene sequence: CDR1 SNHLY, CDR2 FYNNEI. V was pared by 8 bases and J by 2 bases, with 1 base of the junction left unmatched. Written as DNA, the CDR3 is TGTGCCAGCGCTAGCGGGGCCTACAATGAGCAGTTCTTC. It translates to CASASGAYNEQFF.

This clonotype was counted ten times or more. This chain links TRBV19 with TRBJ2-7, with D possibly matching TRBD2 (6 bases). Deletions cut 0 bases from V and 2 bases from J, with 8 bases between. There are 14 residues in the CDR3. CDR1 and CDR2 from the germline V gene are LNHDA and SQIVND (reference sequence). DNA of the CDR3: TGTGCCAGTAGTATAGACGGCGGGACCTACGAGCAGTACTTC. This translates into CASSIDGGTYEQYF.

Note on this clonotype: This clone may be a read error of a much larger clone one base away. The chain recombines TRBV6-6 with TRBJ2-2; D is possibly TRBD2 (6 bases). Germline assignment: CDR1 MNHNY and CDR2 SVGAGI (reference sequence). The CDR3 covers 12 residues. The CDR3, as DNA: TGTGCCAGCGGACCCTCTGGCGGGGAGCTGTATTTT. This encodes CASGPSGGELYF.

This clonotype was detected ten times or more. The rearrangement uses TRBV28 and TRBJ1-2; tentative D call: TRBD1 (5 bases). Germline V gives CDR1 MDHEN, CDR2 SYDVKM. This CDR3 is built from 17 residues. V was shortened by 2 bases and J by 2 bases, with 18 bases between the two germline ends. Written as DNA, the CDR3 is TGTGCCAGCAGTTTAGGGGGGTGGGGGGACCGAAACTATGGCTACACCTTC. Its translation is CASSLGGWGDRNYGYTF.

The rearrangement joins TRBV4-1 to TRBJ2-1, with D maybe TRBD2 (6 bases). Germline V gives CDR1 MGHRA, CDR2 YSYEKL. The CDR3 runs 16 residues. V was trimmed by 0 bases and J by 7 bases, leaving 16 bases between them. CDR3 nucleotide sequence: TGCGCCAGCAGCCAAGATAAGGCAGGGAGGAGGAATGAGCAGTTCTTC. Its translation is CASSQDKAGRRNEQFF.

This clonotype was picked up a small number of times. The chain has TRBV19 and TRBJ1-5; 7 bases map to TRBD1. This CDR3 is 16 amino acids long. CDR1 is LNHDA, CDR2 SQIVND, per germline (reference sequence). With 5 bases clipped from V and 1 base from J, the junction kept 8 bases outside the gene matches. CDR3 sequence: CASSFLTGKSNQPQHF. In nucleotides, the CDR3 is TGTGCCAGTAGTTTCCTGACAGGGAAAAGCAATCAGCCCCAGCATTTT. The entire variable domain, with the rest obtained from reference TRBV19 and TRBJ1-5, is as follows: DGGITQSPKYLFRKEGQNVTLSCEQNLNHDAMYWYRQDPGQGLRLIYYSQIVNDFQKGDIAEGYSVSREKKESFPLTVTSAQKNPTAFYLCASSFLTGKSNQPQHFGDGTRLSIL.

This clonotype was found many times. V is TRBV29-1 and J is TRBJ2-3, with 9 nucleotides matching TRBD2. This CDR3 spans 13 amino acids. The germline gives CDR1 SQVTM, CDR2 ANQGSEA. The trim removed 6 bases at V and 5 bases at J, leaving 6 bases unmatched. The CDR3 DNA sequence: TGCAGCGTCGGGACTAGCTTAGGAGATACGCAGTATTTT. Protein product: CSVGTSLGDTQYF.

This clonotype was detected ten times or more. The chain uses TRBV12-3 or TRBV12-4 and TRBJ1-2; 10 bases map to TRBD1. The CDR3 loop spans 15 amino acids. V trimming: 3 bases; J trimming: 7 bases; junction bases outside the gene matches: 8. CDR3 sequence reads: CASSFRTGGESGYTF. The CDR3 DNA reads TGTGCCAGCAGTTTTCGGACAGGGGGAGAGTCTGGCTACACCTTC.

This clonotype was recorded many times. The V and J genes are TRBV6-5 and TRBJ2-5, with D hard to call. This CDR3 region has 14 residues. The V and J ends lost 2 bases and 7 bases respectively, with 14 bases between them. Per the germline V gene, CDR1 is MNHEY and CDR2 is SVGAGI. In nucleotides, the CDR3 is TGTGCCAGCAGTTACCGGACGCCCTCAGGGACCCAGTACTTC. It is translated as CASSYRTPSGTQYF.

This clonotype has ten or more counts. For the CDR3, the DNA is TGTGCCAGCAGCCTGACAGAGACTGGGGCCAACGTCCTGACTTTC. As protein: CASSLTETGANVLTF. The chain recombines TRBV7-8 with TRBJ2-6; D possibly corresponds to TRBD1 (5 bases). CDR1 and CDR2 from the germline V gene are SGHVS and FQNEAQ. CDR3 length equals 15 residues. V was clipped by 5 bases and J by 2 bases, with 10 bases between them. Based on the CDR3 plus reference TRBV7-8 and TRBJ2-6, the full variable domain is GAGVSQSPRYKVAKRGQDVALRCDPISGHVSLFWYQQALGQGPEFLTYFQNEAQLDKSGLPSDRFFAERPEGSVSTLKIQRTQQEDSAVYLCASSLTETGANVLTFGAGSRLTVL.

This clonotype was counted between two and nine times. V and J are TRBV2 and TRBJ2-5; D is ambiguous. Germline V lookup: CDR1 SNHLY, CDR2 FYNNEI. Trimming left V 8 bases short and J 1 base short, with 8 bases between. The CDR3 covers 12 residues. The CDR3 sequence: CASHRAQETQYF. The DNA for the CDR3 is TGTGCCAGCCATCGGGCCCAAGAGACCCAGTACTTC.

Many counts were recorded for this clonotype. This chain links TRBV7-2 with TRBJ2-1; tentative D call: TRBD2 (6 bases). The CDR3 has 13 residues. Germline V gene sequence: CDR1 SGHTA, CDR2 FQGNSA. V lost 1 base, J lost 9 bases, and 10 bases lay in between. This CDR3 reads CASSLEKGGEQFF. The CDR3 DNA reads as TGTGCCAGCAGCTTAGAAAAGGGAGGTGAGCAGTTCTTC.

This clonotype has ten or more counts. This chain's CDR3 is CASSDPSGSSYNEQFF. The CDR3 DNA follows: TGTGCCAGCAGTGATCCGAGCGGGAGCTCCTACAATGAGCAGTTCTTC. The chain links TRBV25-1 to TRBJ2-1; 8 nucleotides match TRBD2. Germline-derived CDR1 and CDR2 are MGHDK and SYGVNS. CDR3 length: 16 residues. Germline trimming cut 3 bases from V and 0 bases from J; bases unmatched to any gene: 4.

This clonotype was detected ten times or more. The chain recombines TRBV6-2 or TRBV6-3 with TRBJ2-2; D is uncertain. In germline, CDR1 is MNHEY, CDR2 SVGEGT. The V end was cut by 2 bases, the J end by 4 bases, with 8 bases between. The CDR3 runs 14 residues. The CDR3 sequence is CASSYRHFTGELFF. For the CDR3, the DNA is TGTGCCAGCAGTTACCGGCATTTCACCGGGGAGCTGTTTTTT.